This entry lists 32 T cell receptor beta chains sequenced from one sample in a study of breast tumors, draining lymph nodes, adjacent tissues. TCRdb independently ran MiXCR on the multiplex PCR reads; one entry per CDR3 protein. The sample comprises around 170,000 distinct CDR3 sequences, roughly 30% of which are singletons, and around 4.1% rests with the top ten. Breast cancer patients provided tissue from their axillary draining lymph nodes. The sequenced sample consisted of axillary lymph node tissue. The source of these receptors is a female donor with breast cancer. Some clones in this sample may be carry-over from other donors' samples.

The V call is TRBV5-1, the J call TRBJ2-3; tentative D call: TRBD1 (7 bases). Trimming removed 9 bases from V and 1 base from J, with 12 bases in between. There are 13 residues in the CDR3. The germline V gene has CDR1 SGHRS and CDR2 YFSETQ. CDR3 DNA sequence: TGCGCCACGCGGGACAGTCGCACAGATACGCAGTATTTT. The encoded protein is CATRDSRTDTQYF.

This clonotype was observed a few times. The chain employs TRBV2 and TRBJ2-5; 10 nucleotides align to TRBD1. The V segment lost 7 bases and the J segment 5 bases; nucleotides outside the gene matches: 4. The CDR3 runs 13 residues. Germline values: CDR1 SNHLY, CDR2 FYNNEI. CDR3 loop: CASILDRGETQYF. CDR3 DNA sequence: TGTGCCAGCATCCTGGACAGGGGGGAGACCCAGTACTTC.

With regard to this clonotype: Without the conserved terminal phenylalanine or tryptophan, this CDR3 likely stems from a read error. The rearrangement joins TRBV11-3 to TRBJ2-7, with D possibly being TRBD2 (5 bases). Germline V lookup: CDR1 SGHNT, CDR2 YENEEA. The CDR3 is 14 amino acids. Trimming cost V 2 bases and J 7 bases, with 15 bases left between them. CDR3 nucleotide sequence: TGTGCCAGCAGCTTATCGGGAACAAAAGAAGAGCAGTACTCC. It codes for CASSLSGTKEEQYS.

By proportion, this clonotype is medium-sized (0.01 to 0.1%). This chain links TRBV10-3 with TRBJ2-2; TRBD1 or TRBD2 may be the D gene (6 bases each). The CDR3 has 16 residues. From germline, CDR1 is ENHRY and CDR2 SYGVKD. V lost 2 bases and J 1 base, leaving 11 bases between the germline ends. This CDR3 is CAISEEGGLNTGELFF. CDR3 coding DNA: TGTGCCATCAGTGAGGAGGGGGGACTGAACACCGGGGAGCTGTTTTTT.

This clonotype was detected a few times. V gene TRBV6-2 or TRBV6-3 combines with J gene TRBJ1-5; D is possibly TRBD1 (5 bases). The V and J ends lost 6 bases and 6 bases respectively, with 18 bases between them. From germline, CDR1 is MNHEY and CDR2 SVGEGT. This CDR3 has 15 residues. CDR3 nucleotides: TGTGCCAGCAGACCCCGGGACTTGGACCTTCAGCCCCAGCATTTT. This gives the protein CASRPRDLDLQPQHF.

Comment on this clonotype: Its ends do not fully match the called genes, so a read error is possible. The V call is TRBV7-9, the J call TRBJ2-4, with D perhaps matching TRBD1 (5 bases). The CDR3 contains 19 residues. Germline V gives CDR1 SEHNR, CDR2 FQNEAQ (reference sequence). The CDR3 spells CASSQPLLGPGSAKNTQYF. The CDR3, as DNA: TGTGCCAGCAGCCAACCGCTCCTTGGGCCAGGGTCGGCCAAAAACACTCAGTACTTC.

Written as DNA, the CDR3 is TGCGCCAGCATTCTGGAACAGGGAGCGAACACCGGGGAGCTGTTTTTT. It codes for CASILEQGANTGELFF. The rearrangement uses TRBV10-1 and TRBJ2-2; TRBD1 might be the D (6 bases). Trimming stripped 7 bases from V and 0 bases from J, with 15 bases between. From germline, CDR1 is WNHNN and CDR2 SYGVQD (reference sequence). CDR3 size: 16 residues.

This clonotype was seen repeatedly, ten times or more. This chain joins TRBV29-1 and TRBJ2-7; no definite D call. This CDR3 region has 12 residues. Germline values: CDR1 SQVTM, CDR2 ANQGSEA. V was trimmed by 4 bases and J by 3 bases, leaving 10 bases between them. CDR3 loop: CSVGGSLYEQYF. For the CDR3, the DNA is TGCAGCGTTGGGGGTAGCCTCTACGAGCAGTACTTC.

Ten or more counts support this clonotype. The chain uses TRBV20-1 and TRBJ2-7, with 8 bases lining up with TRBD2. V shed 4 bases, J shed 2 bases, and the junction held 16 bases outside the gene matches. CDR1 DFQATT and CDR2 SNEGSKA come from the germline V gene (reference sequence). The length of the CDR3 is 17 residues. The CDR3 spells CSATSNSGSGSPYEQYF. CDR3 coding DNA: TGCAGTGCTACCAGTAATTCAGGGAGCGGGAGCCCCTACGAGCAGTACTTC.

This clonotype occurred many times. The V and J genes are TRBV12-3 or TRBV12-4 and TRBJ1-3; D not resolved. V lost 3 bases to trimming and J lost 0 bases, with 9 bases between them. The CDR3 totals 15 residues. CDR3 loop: CASSFAQNSGNTIYF. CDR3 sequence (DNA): TGTGCCAGCAGTTTTGCACAGAACTCTGGAAACACCATATATTTT.

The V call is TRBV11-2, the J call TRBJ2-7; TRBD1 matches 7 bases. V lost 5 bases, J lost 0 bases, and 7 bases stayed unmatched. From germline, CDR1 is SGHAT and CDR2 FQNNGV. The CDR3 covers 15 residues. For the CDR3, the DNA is TGTGCCAGCAGCGTCAAACGGACAGGCTCCTACGAGCAGTACTTC. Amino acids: CASSVKRTGSYEQYF.

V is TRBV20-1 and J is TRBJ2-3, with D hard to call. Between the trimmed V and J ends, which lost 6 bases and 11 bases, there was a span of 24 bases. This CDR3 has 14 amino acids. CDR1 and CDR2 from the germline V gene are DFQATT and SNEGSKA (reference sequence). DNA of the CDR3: TGCAGTGCAACCGACGCGTTCTCCTACAATGAGCAGTATTTT. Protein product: CSATDAFSYNEQYF.

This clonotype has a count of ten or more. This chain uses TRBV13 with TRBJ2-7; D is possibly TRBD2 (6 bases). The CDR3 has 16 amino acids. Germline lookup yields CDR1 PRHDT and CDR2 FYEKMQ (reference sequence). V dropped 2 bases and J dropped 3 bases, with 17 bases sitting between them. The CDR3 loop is CASSLMAGERVYEQYF. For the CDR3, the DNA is TGTGCCAGCAGCTTAATGGCCGGCGAGCGGGTCTACGAGCAGTACTTC.

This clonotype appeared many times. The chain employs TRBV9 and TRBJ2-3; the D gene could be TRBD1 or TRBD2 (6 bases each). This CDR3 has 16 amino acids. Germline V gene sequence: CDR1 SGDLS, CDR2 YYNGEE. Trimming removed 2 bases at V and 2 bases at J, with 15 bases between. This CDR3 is CASSVGWGAATDTQYF. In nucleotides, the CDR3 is TGTGCCAGCAGCGTGGGGTGGGGGGCCGCCACAGATACGCAGTATTTT. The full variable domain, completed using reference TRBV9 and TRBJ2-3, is DSGVTQTPKHLITATGQRVTLRCSPRSGDLSVYWYQQSLDQGLQFLIQYYNGEERAKGNILERFSAQQFPDLHSELNLSSLELGDSALYFCASSVGWGAATDTQYFGPGTRLTVL.

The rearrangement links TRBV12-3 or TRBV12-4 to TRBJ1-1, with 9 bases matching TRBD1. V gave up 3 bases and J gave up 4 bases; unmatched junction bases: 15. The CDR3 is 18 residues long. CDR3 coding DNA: TGTGCCAGCAGTTTCCGGGACAGGGTATTCGGAAGGGGCACTGAAGCTTTCTTT. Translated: CASSFRDRVFGRGTEAFF.

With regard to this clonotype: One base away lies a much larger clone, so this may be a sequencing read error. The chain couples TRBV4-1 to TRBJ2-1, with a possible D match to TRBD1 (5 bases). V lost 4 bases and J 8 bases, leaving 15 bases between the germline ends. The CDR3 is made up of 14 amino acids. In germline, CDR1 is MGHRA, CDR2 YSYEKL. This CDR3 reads CASSLGPQGDEQFF. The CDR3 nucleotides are TGCGCCAGCAGCCTAGGACCCCAGGGCGATGAGCAGTTCTTC.

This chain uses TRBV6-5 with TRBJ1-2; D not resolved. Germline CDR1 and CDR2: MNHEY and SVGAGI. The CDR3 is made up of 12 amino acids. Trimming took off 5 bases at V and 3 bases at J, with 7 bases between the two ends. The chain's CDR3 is CASSGRYYGYTF. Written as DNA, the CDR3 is TGTGCCAGCAGTGGACGGTACTATGGCTACACCTTC.

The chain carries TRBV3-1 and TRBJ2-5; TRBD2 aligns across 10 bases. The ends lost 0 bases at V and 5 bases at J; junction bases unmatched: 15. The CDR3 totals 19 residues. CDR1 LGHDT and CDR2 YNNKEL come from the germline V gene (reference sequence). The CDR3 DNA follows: TGTGCCAGCAGCCAAGATTTGGTCGCAGCGGGAGGGCCTAGGGAGACCCAGTACTTC. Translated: CASSQDLVAAGGPRETQYF.

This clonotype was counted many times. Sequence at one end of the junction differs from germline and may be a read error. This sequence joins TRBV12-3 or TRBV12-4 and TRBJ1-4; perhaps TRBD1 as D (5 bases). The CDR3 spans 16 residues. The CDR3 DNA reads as TGTGCCAGCAGTTTCGCGGGGTGGGGGGGGGAGAAAAACTCGGTTTTT. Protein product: CASSFAGWGGEKNSVF.

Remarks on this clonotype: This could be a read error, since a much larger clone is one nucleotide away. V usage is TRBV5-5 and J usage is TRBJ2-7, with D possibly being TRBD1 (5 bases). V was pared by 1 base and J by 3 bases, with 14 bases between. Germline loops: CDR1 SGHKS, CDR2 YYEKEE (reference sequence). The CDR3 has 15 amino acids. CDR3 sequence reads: CASSLPQGMIYEQYF. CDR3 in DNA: TGTGCCAGCAGCTTGCCTCAGGGAATGATCTACGAGCAGTACTTC.

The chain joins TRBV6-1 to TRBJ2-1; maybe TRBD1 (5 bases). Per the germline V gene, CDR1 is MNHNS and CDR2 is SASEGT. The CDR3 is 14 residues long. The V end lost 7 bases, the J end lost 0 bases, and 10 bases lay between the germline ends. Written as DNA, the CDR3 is TGTGCCAGCACCACAGGCAGCTCCTACAATGAGCAGTTCTTC. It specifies CASTTGSSYNEQFF.

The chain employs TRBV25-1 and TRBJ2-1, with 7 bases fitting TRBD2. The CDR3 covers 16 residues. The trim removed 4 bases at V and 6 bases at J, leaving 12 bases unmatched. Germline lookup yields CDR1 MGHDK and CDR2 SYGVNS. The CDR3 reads CASSAPWREYPNEQFF. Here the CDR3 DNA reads TGTGCCAGCAGTGCTCCGTGGCGGGAGTATCCCAATGAGCAGTTCTTC.

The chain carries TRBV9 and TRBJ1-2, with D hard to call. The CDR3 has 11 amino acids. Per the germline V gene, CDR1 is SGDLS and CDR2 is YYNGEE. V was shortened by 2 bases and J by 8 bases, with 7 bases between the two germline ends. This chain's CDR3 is CASSVPKGYTF. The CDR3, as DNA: TGTGCCAGCAGCGTGCCCAAGGGCTACACCTTC.

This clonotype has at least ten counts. As DNA, the CDR3 is TGTGCCATCAGCCAACAACCCAGCAACATTCAGTACTTC. As protein: CAISQQPSNIQYF. J is TRBJ2-4 and V is TRBV10-3; D gene ambiguous. Trimming cost V 6 bases and J 7 bases, with 13 bases left between them. Germline CDR1 reads ENHRY; CDR2 reads SYGVKD. The CDR3 has 13 amino acids.

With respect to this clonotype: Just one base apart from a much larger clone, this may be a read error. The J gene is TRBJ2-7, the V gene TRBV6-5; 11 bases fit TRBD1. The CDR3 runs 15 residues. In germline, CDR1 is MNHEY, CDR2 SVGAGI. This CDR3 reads CASSVGRTGGYGQYF. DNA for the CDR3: TGTGCCAGCAGCGTGGGGCGGACAGGGGGCTACGGGCAGTACTTC.

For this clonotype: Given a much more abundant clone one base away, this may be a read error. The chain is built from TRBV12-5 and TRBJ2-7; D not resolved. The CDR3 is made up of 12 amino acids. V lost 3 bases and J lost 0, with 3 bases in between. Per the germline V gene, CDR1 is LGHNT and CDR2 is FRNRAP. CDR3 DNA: TGTGCTAGTGGTTTCTTCTCCTACGAGCAGTACTTC. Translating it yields CASGFFSYEQYF. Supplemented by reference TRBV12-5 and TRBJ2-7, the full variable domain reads DARVTQTPRHKVTEMGQEVTMRCQPILGHNTVFWYRQTMMQGLELLAYFRNRAPLDDSGMPKDRFSAEMPDATLATLKIQPSEPRDSAVYFCASGFFSYEQYFGPGTRLTVT.

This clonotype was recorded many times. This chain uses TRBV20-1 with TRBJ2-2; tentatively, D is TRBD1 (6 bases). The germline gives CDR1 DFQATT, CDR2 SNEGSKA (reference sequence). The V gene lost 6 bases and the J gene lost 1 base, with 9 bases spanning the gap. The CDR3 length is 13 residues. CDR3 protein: CSAPDRNTGELFF. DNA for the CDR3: TGCAGTGCCCCGGACAGGAACACCGGGGAGCTGTTTTTT.

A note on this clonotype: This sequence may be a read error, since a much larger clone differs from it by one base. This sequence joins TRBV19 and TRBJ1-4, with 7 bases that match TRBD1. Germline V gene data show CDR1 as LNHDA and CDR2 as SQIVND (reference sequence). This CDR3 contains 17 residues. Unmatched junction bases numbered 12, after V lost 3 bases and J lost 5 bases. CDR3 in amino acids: CASSIGLIGTANEKLFF. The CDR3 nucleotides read TGTGCCAGTAGTATCGGGTTGATCGGGACAGCCAATGAAAAACTGTTTTTT. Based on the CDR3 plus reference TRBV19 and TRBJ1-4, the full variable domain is DGGITQSPKYLFRKEGQNVTLSCEQNLNHDAMYWYRQDPGQGLRLIYYSQIVNDFQKGDIAEGYSVSREKKESFPLTVTSAQKNPTAFYLCASSIGLIGTANEKLFFGSGTQLSVL.

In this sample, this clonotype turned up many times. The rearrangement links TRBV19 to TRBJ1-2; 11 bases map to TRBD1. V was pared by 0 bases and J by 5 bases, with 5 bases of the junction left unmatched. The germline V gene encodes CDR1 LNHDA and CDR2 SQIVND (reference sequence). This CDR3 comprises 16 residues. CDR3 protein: CASSIDLDRGRYGYTF. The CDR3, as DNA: TGTGCCAGTAGTATAGATTTGGACAGGGGGCGGTATGGCTACACCTTC.

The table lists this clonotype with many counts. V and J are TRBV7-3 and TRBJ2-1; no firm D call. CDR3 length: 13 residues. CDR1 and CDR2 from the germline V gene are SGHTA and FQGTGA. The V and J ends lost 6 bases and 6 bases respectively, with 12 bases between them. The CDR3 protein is CASRSPPGNEQFF. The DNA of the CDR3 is TGTGCCAGCAGAAGCCCCCCGGGCAATGAGCAGTTCTTC.

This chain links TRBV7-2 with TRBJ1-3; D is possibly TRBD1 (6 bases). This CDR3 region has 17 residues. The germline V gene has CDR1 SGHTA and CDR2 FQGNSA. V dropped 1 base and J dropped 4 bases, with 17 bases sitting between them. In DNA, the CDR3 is TGTGCCAGCAGCTTAGGCCTCAGTGGGGGCGAGGGAAACACCATATATTTT. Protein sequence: CASSLGLSGGEGNTIYF.

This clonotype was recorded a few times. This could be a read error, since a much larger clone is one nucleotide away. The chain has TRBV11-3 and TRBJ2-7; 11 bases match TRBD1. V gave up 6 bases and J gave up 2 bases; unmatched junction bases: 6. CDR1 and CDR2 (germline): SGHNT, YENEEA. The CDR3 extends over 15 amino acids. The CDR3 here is CASRGGQGATYEQYF. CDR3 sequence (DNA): TGTGCCAGCAGGGGCGGACAGGGGGCGACCTACGAGCAGTACTTC. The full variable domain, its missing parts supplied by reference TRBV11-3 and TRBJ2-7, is EAGVVQSPRYKIIEKKQPVAFWCNPISGHNTLYWYLQNLGQGPELLIRYENEEAVDDSQLPKDRFSAERLKGVDSTLKIQPAELGDSAVYLCASRGGQGATYEQYFGPGTRLTVT.